These 25 T cell receptor beta chains were sequenced from one sample in a study of T cell repertoires in cytomegalovirus infection (dated by TCRdb to about 2019). These TCRs' antigens remain unknown. The instrument given in TCRdb is Illumina HiSeq 1500. Starting from the raw public reads, TCRdb applied fastp trimming at Q25, assembled clones with MiXCR and retained in-frame beta chains. A single entry per CDR3 protein holds the most common genes and DNA from its merged rows. The sample data list some 54,000 distinct CDR3 sequences, and around 20% of these were observed just once. Around 80% of the sample is in the top ten clones. The sample's treatment or condition label, in plain terms: in vitro stimulation with specific CMV peptide epitopes to enrich CMV-specific T cells. The sample in question was CD8+ T cells from cultured PBMCs, obtained from culture after CMV antigen stimulation. The receptors shown here come from a human donor in good health (CMV status not recorded). Some clones in this sample may be carry-over from other donors' samples.

This clonotype was detected only a few times. The rearrangement uses TRBV7-8 and TRBJ2-5; tentative D call: TRBD2 (5 bases). V lost 1 base, J lost 3 bases, and 12 bases lay in between. Germline CDR1 and CDR2: SGHVS and FQNEAQ. The CDR3 is 15 amino acids. CDR3 nucleotides: TGTGCCAGCAGCTTAGTTAGGACCGGGGAAGAGACCCAGTACTTC. Amino acids: CASSLVRTGEETQYF.

The chain combines TRBV7-2 with TRBJ1-5; the match to TRBD1 covers 8 bases. V trimming: 4 bases; J trimming: 0 bases; junction bases outside the gene matches: 5. This CDR3 is built from 16 residues. Germline assignment: CDR1 SGHTA and CDR2 FQGNSA. In DNA form, the CDR3 reads TGTGCCAGCAGCTATAGGACAGGGAGTAGCAATCAGCCCCAGCATTTT. Translated, it gives CASSYRTGSSNQPQHF. Supplemented by reference TRBV7-2 and TRBJ1-5, the full variable domain reads GAGVSQSPSNKVTEKGKDVELRCDPISGHTALYWYRQSLGQGLEFLIYFQGNSAPDKSGLPSDRFSAERTGGSVSTLTIQRTQQEDSAVYLCASSYRTGSSNQPQHFGDGTRLSIL.

This clonotype was found a few times. The chain recombines TRBV12-3 or TRBV12-4 with TRBJ2-2; perhaps TRBD2 as D (6 bases). The CDR3 length is 19 residues. Trimming stripped 4 bases from V and 0 bases from J, with 21 bases between. CDR3 region: CASSSVRRTSGANTGELFF. Here the CDR3 DNA reads TGTGCCAGCAGTTCAGTTAGACGGACCTCGGGGGCGAACACCGGGGAGCTGTTTTTT.

The V gene is TRBV7-9, the J gene TRBJ1-2; the D is unclear. Deletions cut 0 bases from V and 3 bases from J, with 14 bases between. Per germline, CDR1 SEHNR and CDR2 FQNEAQ (reference sequence). The CDR3 loop spans 16 amino acids. The chain's CDR3 is CASSLALRGYDYGYTF. DNA of the CDR3: TGTGCCAGCAGCTTAGCACTGAGAGGTTACGACTATGGCTACACCTTC.

This clonotype was counted between two and nine times. In nucleotides, the CDR3 is TGTGCCAGCAGCTTGTCCAGGGGGGCCTCCTACGAGCAGTACTTC. This translates into CASSLSRGASYEQYF. This rearrangement joins TRBV7-9 to TRBJ2-7, with a tentative D call TRBD1 (7 bases). Trimming removed 3 bases from V and 0 bases from J, with 12 bases in between. Germline V gene lookup returns CDR1 SEHNR and CDR2 FQNEAQ (reference sequence). CDR3 size: 15 residues.

This clonotype has more than one count but fewer than ten. The chain has TRBV7-2 and TRBJ1-6; no firm D call. The CDR3 runs to 15 residues. V lost 2 bases, J lost 6 bases, and 11 bases lay in between. Germline V lookup: CDR1 SGHTA, CDR2 FQGNSA. CDR3 amino acids: CASSLTRDGNSPLHF. CDR3 DNA sequence: TGTGCCAGCAGCTTAACGAGGGATGGTAATTCACCCCTCCACTTT.

This chain joins TRBV7-2 and TRBJ1-2, with 11 bases matching TRBD1. Losses at the gene ends were 6 bases for V and 1 base for J; bases not matched to a gene: 4. Germline lookup yields CDR1 SGHTA and CDR2 FQGNSA. The CDR3 contains 15 residues. CDR3 nucleotides: TGTGCCAGCAGGCGGGGACAGGGGGTTAACTATGGCTACACCTTC. Amino acid sequence: CASRRGQGVNYGYTF.

The chain carries TRBV11-3 and TRBJ2-1; 9 bases map to TRBD1. The CDR3 is 16 residues long. V shed 3 bases, J shed 8 bases, and the junction held 11 bases outside the gene matches. The V gene's germline CDR1 is SGHNT and CDR2 YENEEA. CDR3 residues: CASSFVGTGSADEQFF. CDR3 bases: TGTGCCAGCAGCTTCGTGGGGACAGGGTCGGCGGATGAGCAGTTCTTC.

The sample holds a few counts of this clonotype. This chain joins TRBV28 and TRBJ2-1; D is uncertain. The germline V gene has CDR1 MDHEN and CDR2 SYDVKM. The ends were cut back, 6 bases at V and 7 bases at J, with 16 bases in the middle. The CDR3 runs 14 residues. The CDR3 loop reads CASSPGKSRNEQFF. Here the CDR3 DNA reads TGTGCCAGCAGCCCTGGAAAATCGAGAAATGAGCAGTTCTTC.

The rearrangement uses TRBV6-5 and TRBJ2-7, with 10 bases that match TRBD1. With 2 bases clipped from V and 4 bases from J, the junction kept 2 bases outside the gene matches. Germline CDR1 reads MNHEY; CDR2 reads SVGAGI. The CDR3 covers 14 residues. CDR3 protein: CASSYGDRGYEQYF. The CDR3 DNA sequence: TGTGCCAGCAGTTACGGGGACAGGGGTTACGAGCAGTACTTC.

This clonotype was counted a few times. The V gene is TRBV7-2, the J gene TRBJ1-1, with a possible D match to TRBD1 (5 bases). CDR3 length: 14 amino acids. Germline CDR1 and CDR2: SGHTA and FQGNSA. Trimming left V 10 bases short and J 4 bases short, with 19 bases between. In DNA form, the CDR3 reads TGTGCCATCGCTCCCAGGGTGAGGGGCACTGAAGCTTTCTTT. Its translation: CAIAPRVRGTEAFF.

The chain joins TRBV6-5 to TRBJ1-1; no firm D call. From germline, CDR1 is MNHEY and CDR2 SVGAGI. The CDR3 runs to 13 residues. Trimming took 0 bases from V and 3 from J, leaving 5 bases between them. As DNA, the CDR3 is TGTGCCAGCAGTTACTCGAGTGACACTGAAGCTTTCTTT. As protein: CASSYSSDTEAFF.

V gene TRBV7-6 combines with J gene TRBJ2-7, with D perhaps given as TRBD1 or TRBD2 (5 bases each). This CDR3 spans 13 amino acids. CDR1 and CDR2 from the germline V gene are SGHVS and FNYEAQ. V was pared by 4 bases and J by 3 bases, with 10 bases between. The CDR3 protein is CASSSGAYYEQYF. CDR3 sequence (DNA): TGTGCCAGCAGCTCCGGGGCTTACTACGAGCAGTACTTC.

The rearrangement joins TRBV6-1 to TRBJ1-6, with a weak D call TRBD1 (5 bases). Germline V gives CDR1 MNHNS, CDR2 SASEGT. The V end lost 2 bases, the J end lost 9 bases, and 11 bases lay between the germline ends. The CDR3 extends over 14 amino acids. The CDR3 sequence: CASSERGSGSPLHF. Written as DNA, the CDR3 is TGTGCCAGCAGTGAAAGGGGATCGGGTTCACCCCTCCACTTT.

In this sample, this clonotype turned up a few times. The V call is TRBV20-1, the J call TRBJ1-1; the match to TRBD1 covers 7 bases. The CDR3 covers 13 residues. Germline V CDR1 and CDR2: DFQATT, SNEGSKA (reference sequence). V lost 2 bases and J lost 5; bases outside the gene matches: 5. The CDR3 bases are TGCAGTGCTAGATGGACAGGCCGGACTGAAGCTTTCTTT. This encodes CSARWTGRTEAFF.

The chain links TRBV27 to TRBJ1-2; D perhaps matches TRBD1 (5 bases). This CDR3 has 13 amino acids. CDR1 MNHEY and CDR2 SMNVEV come from the germline V gene (reference sequence). Trimming pared 0 bases from V and 4 bases from J, leaving 6 bases between. The CDR3 DNA is TGTGCCAGCAGTTTATCAGACAGCTATGGCTACACCTTC. It is translated as CASSLSDSYGYTF.

The gene calls are TRBV7-4 and TRBJ2-7, with D perhaps matching TRBD1 or TRBD2 (5 bases each). Germline V lookup: CDR1 SGHVT, CDR2 SQSDAQ. The CDR3 contains 14 residues. V was shortened by 3 bases and J by 3 bases, with 12 bases between the two germline ends. The CDR3 nucleotides read TGTGCCAGCAGCTTTTCCGGGACGGGCTACGAGCAGTACTTC. Translating it yields CASSFSGTGYEQYF.

The gene calls are TRBV5-4 and TRBJ1-1; D is uncertain. The V end lost 0 bases, the J end lost 4 bases, and 4 bases lay between the germline ends. The CDR3 has 12 residues. CDR1 and CDR2 (germline): SGHNT, YYREEE (reference sequence). CDR3 loop: CASSLGVTEAFF. The CDR3 bases are TGTGCCAGCAGCTTGGGGGTCACTGAAGCTTTCTTT.

The sample holds a few counts of this clonotype. The chain uses TRBV4-1 and TRBJ2-7; tentatively, D is TRBD2 (5 bases). The CDR3 is 15 residues long. CDR1 is MGHRA and CDR2 is YSYEKL in the germline V gene. Trimming took 2 bases from V and 2 from J, leaving 13 bases between them. The CDR3 reads CASSQRETPPYEQYF. The CDR3 nucleotides read TGCGCCAGCAGCCAAAGGGAGACACCGCCCTACGAGCAGTACTTC.

This clonotype was seen a few times. The chain combines TRBV7-2 with TRBJ2-7; TRBD1 matches 7 bases. The ends lost 4 bases at V and 3 bases at J; junction bases unmatched: 3. The CDR3 has 13 amino acids. Germline V gene lookup returns CDR1 SGHTA and CDR2 FQGNSA. Here the CDR3 DNA reads TGTGCCAGCAGCTCCTCAGGGGGCTACGAGCAGTACTTC. Amino acid sequence: CASSSSGGYEQYF.

The chain combines TRBV12-3 or TRBV12-4 with TRBJ1-1; D is possibly TRBD1 (6 bases). The CDR3 contains 13 residues. V lost 5 bases, J lost 5 bases, and 12 bases lay in between. CDR3 sequence: CASSTTGRTEAFF. The CDR3 DNA follows: TGTGCCAGCAGTACGACAGGTAGAACTGAAGCTTTCTTT.

This clonotype occurred a few times. The chain is built from TRBV4-1 and TRBJ1-2; the match to TRBD1 covers 9 bases. Germline trimming cut 1 base from V and 8 bases from J; bases unmatched to any gene: 8. This CDR3 spans 15 amino acids. CDR1 is MGHRA and CDR2 is YSYEKL in the germline V gene. CDR3 amino acids: CASSQVTGGKRGYTF. CDR3 nucleotides: TGCGCCAGCAGCCAAGTAACAGGGGGCAAGAGGGGCTACACCTTC.

V gene TRBV7-9 combines with J gene TRBJ2-1, with TRBD1 as a possible D gene (6 bases). Per germline, CDR1 SEHNR and CDR2 FQNEAQ (reference sequence). This CDR3 is built from 12 residues. Trimming took off 5 bases at V and 10 bases at J, with 12 bases between the two ends. This chain's CDR3 is CASSQGGWEQFF. For the CDR3, the DNA is TGTGCCAGCAGCCAAGGGGGATGGGAGCAGTTCTTC.

The table lists this clonotype with a few counts. V and J are TRBV12-5 and TRBJ1-1; D might be TRBD1 (6 bases). The germline V gene has CDR1 LGHNT and CDR2 FRNRAP. The CDR3 length is 14 residues. The V and J ends lost 5 bases and 1 base respectively, with 11 bases between them. The CDR3 sequence: CASGPGQTNTEAFF. CDR3 DNA: TGTGCTAGTGGTCCTGGACAGACGAACACTGAAGCTTTCTTT.

The chain is built from TRBV2 and TRBJ2-7, with 13 bases identical to TRBD2. Germline loops: CDR1 SNHLY, CDR2 FYNNEI. Trimming at V came to 8 bases and at J to 2 bases, leaving 0 bases not matched to a gene. The CDR3 covers 13 residues. The CDR3 region is CASGLAGAYEQYF. The CDR3 DNA sequence: TGTGCCAGCGGACTAGCGGGGGCCTACGAGCAGTACTTC.